Shown below are 11 T cell receptor beta chains from a single sample sequenced in a study of blood T cell repertoires in COVID-19. TCRdb's table, derived via immunoSEQ multiplex PCR, lists solely in-frame clones and lacks some. Of around 330,000 clones listed, about 91% are singletons. The sequenced material came from PBMCs or T cells enriched from blood (not recorded which). These receptors all come from a woman aged 18-29 years who had recovered from COVID-19.

Worth noting for this clone: The sample has other DNA sequences that encode this CDR3 too. V usage is TRBV27 and J usage is TRBJ1-1; 9 bases align to TRBD1. Germline-derived CDR1 and CDR2 are MNHEY and SMNVEV (reference sequence). The CDR3 totals 14 residues. With 5 bases clipped from V and 4 bases from J, the junction kept 5 bases outside the gene matches. CDR3 sequence reads: CASSLRQGGTEAFF. The DNA of the CDR3 is TGTGCCAGCAGTCTAAGACAGGGGGGCACTGAAGCTTTCTTT.

V gene TRBV18 combines with J gene TRBJ1-1; D not resolved. CDR1 and CDR2 (germline): KGHSH, LQKENI. CDR3 length: 15 residues. Trimming pared 1 base from V and 0 bases from J, leaving 9 bases between. For the CDR3, the DNA is TGTGCCAGCTCACCACTGCTGGAGATGAACACTGAAGCTTTCTTT. Its protein product is CASSPLLEMNTEAFF.

V usage is TRBV28 and J usage is TRBJ1-6, with a tentative D call TRBD1 (5 bases). Trimming removed 5 bases at V and 6 bases at J, with 14 bases between. CDR3 length: 15 amino acids. Germline-derived CDR1 and CDR2 are MDHEN and SYDVKM. CDR3 loop: CASSPRQFFNSPLHF. The CDR3 DNA reads as TGTGCCAGCAGTCCGCGACAGTTCTTTAATTCACCCCTCCACTTT. Combining the CDR3 with reference TRBV28 and TRBJ1-6 gives the whole variable domain DVKVTQSSRYLVKRTGEKVFLECVQDMDHENMFWYRQDPGLGLRLIYFSYDVKMKEKGDIPEGYSVSREKKERFSLILESASTNQTSMYLCASSPRQFFNSPLHFGNGTRLTVT.

A note on this clone: This CDR3 is also generated by other DNA sequences in the sample. CDR3 DNA: TGCGCCAGCAGCCAAGATAGCGGAGATACAGATACGCAGTATTTT. It codes for CASSQDSGDTDTQYF. The chain is built from TRBV4-3 and TRBJ2-3, with a weak D call TRBD2 (6 bases). CDR1 is LGHNA, CDR2 YSLEER, per germline. The CDR3 runs 15 residues. V lost 0 bases and J 3 bases, leaving 10 bases between the germline ends.

The chain joins TRBV28 to TRBJ2-3; a possible D gene is TRBD2 (5 bases). Germline V gene sequence: CDR1 MDHEN, CDR2 SYDVKM. This CDR3 spans 17 amino acids. V lost 6 bases to trimming and J lost 0 bases, with 19 bases between them. The DNA for the CDR3 is TGTGCCAGCAGCCACAGAGGGAGCAAGCTTAGCACAGATACGCAGTATTTT. Its translation: CASSHRGSKLSTDTQYF.

This clone was counted between two and nine times. V and J are TRBV10-3 and TRBJ1-5, with D hard to call. There are 13 residues in the CDR3. The germline CDR1 and CDR2 sequences are ENHRY and SYGVKD. V was cut by 8 bases and J by 0 bases, with 8 bases left in between. Written as DNA, the CDR3 is TGTGCCATCCGAGGAGATAGCAATCAGCCCCAGCATTTT. Translated: CAIRGDSNQPQHF.

The gene calls are TRBV14 and TRBJ1-2; a possible D gene is TRBD1 (5 bases). V lost 3 bases and J 4 bases, leaving 18 bases between the germline ends. This CDR3 comprises 16 residues. The germline gives CDR1 SGHDN, CDR2 FVKESK. Written as DNA, the CDR3 is TGTGCCAGCAGCCATGAAGGCGGGACGTACGTCTATGGCTACACCTTC. It specifies CASSHEGGTYVYGYTF.

This clone showed up just once. The chain uses TRBV3-1 (or the pseudogene TRBV3-2) and TRBJ1-2; 8 bases line up with TRBD1. Germline trimming cut 0 bases from V and 6 bases from J; bases unmatched to any gene: 3. The CDR3 is made up of 14 amino acids. Germline V gives CDR1 LGHDT, CDR2 YNNKEL (reference sequence). CDR3 in amino acids: CASSQDLRGHGYTF. As DNA, the CDR3 is TGTGCCAGCAGCCAAGATCTCAGGGGGCATGGCTACACCTTC.

The chain is built from TRBV6-5 and TRBJ2-1; TRBD2 might be the D (6 bases). Trimming cost V 0 bases and J 3 bases, with 9 bases left between them. The CDR3 runs 15 residues. CDR1 and CDR2 (germline): MNHEY, SVGAGI. The CDR3 spells CASSYSEGFYNEQFF. CDR3 nucleotide sequence: TGTGCCAGCAGTTACTCGGAGGGGTTCTACAATGAGCAGTTCTTC.

This clone is a singleton in its sample. As DNA, the CDR3 is TGTGCCAGCAGCAAGCTGACAGGGGTCGGCTACACCTTC. Its protein product is CASSKLTGVGYTF. The chain is built from TRBV28 and TRBJ1-2, with 8 positions matching TRBD1. Unmatched junction bases numbered 8, after V lost 6 bases and J lost 8 bases. Germline loops: CDR1 MDHEN, CDR2 SYDVKM. This CDR3 region has 13 residues.

The chain uses TRBV27 and TRBJ2-7; a weak D match, TRBD1 (5 bases). The CDR3 spans 12 residues. Germline V gene data show CDR1 as MNHEY and CDR2 as SMNVEV (reference sequence). Deletions cut 3 bases from V and 6 bases from J, with 9 bases between. The chain's CDR3 is CASSFAGIEQYF. DNA of the CDR3: TGTGCCAGCAGTTTCGCAGGGATCGAGCAGTACTTC.